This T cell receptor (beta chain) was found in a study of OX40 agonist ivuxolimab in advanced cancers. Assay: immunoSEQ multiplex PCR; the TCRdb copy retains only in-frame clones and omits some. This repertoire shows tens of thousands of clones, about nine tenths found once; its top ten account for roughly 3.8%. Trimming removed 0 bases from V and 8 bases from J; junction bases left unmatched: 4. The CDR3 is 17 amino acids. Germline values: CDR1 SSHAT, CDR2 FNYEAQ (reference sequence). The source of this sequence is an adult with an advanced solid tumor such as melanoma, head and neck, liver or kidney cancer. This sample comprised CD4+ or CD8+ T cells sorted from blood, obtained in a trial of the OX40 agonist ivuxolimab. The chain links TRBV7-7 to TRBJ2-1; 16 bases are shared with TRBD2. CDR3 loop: CASSLAGGLAGGDEQFF. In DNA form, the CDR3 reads TGTGCCAGCAGCTTAGCCGGGGGACTAGCGGGAGGGGATGAGCAGTTCTTC.